This TCR beta chain was identified during a study of cytomegalovirus exposure and HLA in healthy donors. Study-level findings and limits: Productive rates of about 90% or about 30% were seen for most TCR beta V segments in an earlier analysis. In a later analysis, DRB1 alleles had the most associated TCRs; HLA-C alleles the fewest.

With regard to this clone: What it binds is unknown. Germline and junction disagree at one end, which may indicate a read error. Other DNA sequences of this sample code for an identical CDR3.

The CDR3 spans 16 residues. CDR1 is SGHDT and CDR2 is YYEEEE in the germline V gene. PCR was performed using 60 Vbeta and 13 Jbeta primers. Data came from immunoSEQ multiplex PCR; TCRdb stores just in-frame clones and leaves some out. The table includes about 160,000 clones, about three quarters detected once. The chain uses TRBV5-6 and TRBJ2-3, with 9 nucleotides matching TRBD2. This receptor was taken from a young woman in good health and CMV-seronegative. The sample comprised PBMCs. The CDR3 is CASSEGAGAGGDTQYF. The DNA of the CDR3 is TGCGCCAGCAGCGAGGGGGCCGGGGCGGGAGGGGATACGCAGTATTTT.